What follows is one T cell receptor beta chain and its context. Its antigen is currently unknown. Time point here: newly diagnosed GD, antithyroid drugs for less than 3 months. PBMC RNA served as the TCR library source. Germline lookup yields CDR1 KGHSH and CDR2 LQKENI. This CDR3 region has 14 residues. The V end lost 1 base, the J end lost 5 bases, and 11 bases lay between the germline ends. The data originate from a study of regulatory T cells in long-lasting Graves disease. Study-wide points: Persistent disease showed a preference for TRBV28, TRBJ1-2 and TRBJ2-5.

According to the study, TCR beta libraries were built with iRepertoire HTBI primers and CDR3-region Arm-PCR. A single record per CDR3 protein comes from TCRdb applying MiXCR to the multiplex PCR reads. This table has about 220,000 distinct CDR3 sequences, roughly 20% appearing once. A further study also used this sample, focusing on T cells in Graves' hyperthyroidism and ophthalmopathy. That study reports: With the HTBI primer set, the TCR CDR3 went through a first round of RT-PCR.

This receptor was identified in a woman aged 30 to 39 with Graves disease. Sequenced material: peripheral blood mononuclear cells (PBMCs), taken at new diagnosis, from a patient treated with antithyroid drugs. This rearrangement joins TRBV18 to TRBJ2-5; D uncertain. CDR3 DNA: TGTGCCAGCTCACCACAAGAGGCGTGGGAGACCCAGTACTTC. Translation gives CASSPQEAWETQYF.